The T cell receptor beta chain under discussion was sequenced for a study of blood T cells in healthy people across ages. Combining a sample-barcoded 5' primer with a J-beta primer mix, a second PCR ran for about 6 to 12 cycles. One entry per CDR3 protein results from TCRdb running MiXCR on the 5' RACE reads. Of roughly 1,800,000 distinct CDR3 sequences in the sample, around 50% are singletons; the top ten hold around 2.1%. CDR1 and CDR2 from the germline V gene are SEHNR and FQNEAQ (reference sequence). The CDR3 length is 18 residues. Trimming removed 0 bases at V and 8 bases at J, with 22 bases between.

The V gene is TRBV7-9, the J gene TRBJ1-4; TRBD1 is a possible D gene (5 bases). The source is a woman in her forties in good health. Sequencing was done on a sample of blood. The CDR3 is CASSLARGGKEEREKLFF. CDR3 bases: TGTGCCAGCAGCTTAGCGAGGGGTGGGAAGGAAGAAAGAGAAAAACTGTTTTTT.